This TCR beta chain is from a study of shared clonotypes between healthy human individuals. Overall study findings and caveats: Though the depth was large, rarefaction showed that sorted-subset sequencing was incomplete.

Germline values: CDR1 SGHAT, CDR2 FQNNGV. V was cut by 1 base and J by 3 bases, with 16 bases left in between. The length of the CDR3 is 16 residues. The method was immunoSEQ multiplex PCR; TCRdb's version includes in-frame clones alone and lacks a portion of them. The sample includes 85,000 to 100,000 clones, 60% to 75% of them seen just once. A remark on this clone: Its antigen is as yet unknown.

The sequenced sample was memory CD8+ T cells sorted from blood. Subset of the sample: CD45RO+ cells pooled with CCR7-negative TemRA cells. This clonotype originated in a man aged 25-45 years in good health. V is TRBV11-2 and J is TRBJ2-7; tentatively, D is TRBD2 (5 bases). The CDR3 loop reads CASSLVRALVRYEQYF. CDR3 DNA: TGTGCCAGCAGCTTAGTCCGGGCACTAGTGCGCTACGAGCAGTACTTC.